This T cell receptor beta chain was sequenced for a study of OX40 agonist ivuxolimab in advanced cancers. For context, the study as a whole: Ivuxolimab was an agonistic, fully human IgG2 monoclonal antibody directed against OX40 (CD134), a costimulatory receptor. Patients were allowed to have had prior anti-PD-1, anti-PD-L1 or anti-CTLA-4 therapy, and approximately 41% of the dose-escalation patients had previously received checkpoint inhibitors. The paper covers the monotherapy dose-escalation part of the phase I ivuxolimab trial, which included N ≈ 50 patients. Of the roughly 52 dose-escalation patients, hepatocellular carcinoma was present in roughly 19, melanoma in around 15, renal cell carcinoma in 9 and head and neck cancer in 9. Partial responses occurred in three dose-escalation patients: two with cutaneous melanoma and one with hepatocellular carcinoma. Intravenous ivuxolimab was administered to patients every 2 weeks at six dose levels: 0.01, 0.1, 0.3, 1.5, 3 and 10 mg/kg. Peripheral TCRbeta sequencing was intended to test whether TCR sequence diversity was altered and clonal T-cell expansion was caused by ivuxolimab. In the dose-escalation cohort, around four fifths of patients were male, and the mean age was approximately 60 years, with a range of about 20 to 79. On the study overall, not on this receptor specifically: Low levels of normalized T-cell clonal expansion were also seen in some patients who did not respond. The antigen specificity of the peripheral T cells that underwent clonal expansion was not determined. Clonal expansion of both CD4+ and CD8+ blood T cells was observed from baseline to week 6 at doses 0.1 to 3.0 mg/kg. After ivuxolimab, more expanded clones were found on average in CD8+ T cells than in CD4+ T cells. In the 0.1-3.0 mg/kg groups, partial responders had among the lowest normalized peripheral clonal expansion, particularly in CD8+ T cells.

The trial excluded patients who had a history of autoimmune disease or who were on systemic immunosuppression. In every dose cohort, peripheral blood was drawn for TCR sequencing at baseline, cycle 4 day 1, and cycle 7 day 1. The samples were drawn from a first-in-human, open-label, multicenter phase I dose-escalation trial of ivuxolimab. The trial enrolled adults with locally advanced or metastatic head and neck squamous cell, hepatocellular, melanoma or renal cell carcinoma. Before TCR sequencing, CD4+ T cells and CD8+ T cells from peripheral blood were sorted into separate populations. Genomic DNA was isolated from the sorted cells so that the TCRbeta CDR3 region could be sequenced. TCRbeta CDR3 regions were sequenced using the immunoSEQ Assay. Held by TCRdb, this immuneACCESS table contains in-frame sequences only and omits some clones. Under half of the omission traces to an unresolved V gene where checked; the cause of the rest is unknown. This sample lists about 36,000 clones; around three quarters were detected once. The ten top clones hold 20% to 25% of the sample.

Regarding this clone: There is no known antigen for this receptor. There are no base qualities to consult, and no much larger clone falls within one base.

This receptor was taken from an adult with an advanced solid tumor such as melanoma, head and neck, liver or kidney cancer. The specimen was CD4+ or CD8+ T cells sorted from blood, collected in a trial of the OX40 agonist ivuxolimab.

This receptor has the CDR3 CASSSTGGAYNEQFF. The nucleotide sequence reads TGTGCCAGCAGCTCGACAGGGGGCGCTTACAATGAGCAGTTCTTC. The chain employs TRBV11-3 and TRBJ2-1, with 10 bases matching TRBD1. Taken from cysteine to phenylalanine, the CDR3 has 15 residues. CDR3 DNA is the only sequence kept; it has 45 bases, read in frame from the first base. V has 4 bases trimmed and J has 4 bases trimmed; junction bases matching no gene number 4. The germline V gene gives CDR1 as SGHNT and CDR2 as YENEEA.